This T cell receptor (beta chain) stems from a study of blood T cell repertoires in COVID-19 (dated by TCRdb to 2020 to 2022). In the study overall: The collaborator samples originated in the United States, Italy and Spain and spanned the acute and convalescent phases of COVID-19. The material from the prospective study consisted of cDNA or gDNA derived from T cells, B-cell-depleted T cells, or PBMCs. The dataset comprised deeply sampled blood TCRbeta repertoires from subjects exposed to, actively infected with, or recovered from COVID-19. A freely available public database, intended as a resource for researchers studying the immune response to SARS-CoV-2, is where the repertoires were released. The samples were drawn from the first 160 participants of the ongoing ImmuneRACE study and from under 1,500 subjects provided by 6 global collaborators. A de-identified subject ID, COVID-19 status, age in years and sex were almost always included in the sample metadata. Where available, HLA class I and class II types were obtained from metadata supplied by the sample provider rather than from assay-based typing.

The immunoSEQ Assay, a bias-controlled multiplex PCR, was used to amplify TCRbeta CDR3 regions from genomic DNA. The source study handled its data this way. Nucleated cell counts per sample were estimated from amplification of reference gene primers within the assay. To quantify the absolute abundance of each unique TCRbeta CDR3 rearrangement, sequence reads were collapsed and filtered. For each sample, productive Simpson clonality was calculated by taking the square root of Simpson's diversity index across productive rearrangements. In TCRdb, the immuneACCESS table is reduced to in-frame sequences with V and J assigned. These tables do not hold every clone; where another copy was compared, an unresolved V gene accounts for under half, and the others remain unexplained. V and J calls and clone size are given by that table; D and trimming were obtained from the DNA. This sample comprises fewer than 350,000 clones, around 88% of them detected only once. Jointly, the top ten make up 1.5% to 2% of the sample.

The investigation overall reported the following: The amount of clinical and demographic metadata varied by source and participant and was provided uncurated.

In Seattle, one collaborating source enrolled patients while the infection was active and tracked those patients longitudinally over the course of disease. The collaborating institutions used their own protocols to collect whole blood in K2EDTA tubes. For TCRbeta analysis, collaborators shipped samples in one of three forms: frozen whole blood, isolated PBMCs, or DNA extracted from either of those sample types. Comment on this clone: The target of this receptor is not known. No much larger clone exists at a distance of one base, and base qualities are not known.

The CDR3 starts with the cysteine, ends with the phenylalanine, and has 16 residues. Here the CDR3 DNA is all that survives: 48 bases in frame from base 1. After removal of 4 bases from V and 4 bases from J, the junction retains 12 bases not matched to a gene. CDR1 and CDR2 are drawn from the germline V gene (reference sequence): PRHDT, FYEKMQ. The sequence was obtained from a woman younger than 45 with COVID-19, enrolled during active disease. Recombination connected TRBV13 to TRBJ2-5; 7 middle bases align to TRBD1. The specimen sequenced was peripheral blood. The CDR3 reads as follows: CASSSQGQSFLETQYF. The nucleotide sequence is given as TGTGCCAGCAGCTCGCAGGGACAGTCTTTCTTAGAGACCCAGTACTTC. With all but the CDR3 taken from the reference TRBV13 and TRBJ2-5 genes, the full variable domain is: AAGVIQSPRHLIKEKRETATLKCYPIPRHDTVYWYQQGPGQDPQFLISFYEKMQSDKGSIPDRFSAQQFSDYHSELNMSSLELGDSALYFCASSSQGQSFLETQYFGPGTRLLVL.